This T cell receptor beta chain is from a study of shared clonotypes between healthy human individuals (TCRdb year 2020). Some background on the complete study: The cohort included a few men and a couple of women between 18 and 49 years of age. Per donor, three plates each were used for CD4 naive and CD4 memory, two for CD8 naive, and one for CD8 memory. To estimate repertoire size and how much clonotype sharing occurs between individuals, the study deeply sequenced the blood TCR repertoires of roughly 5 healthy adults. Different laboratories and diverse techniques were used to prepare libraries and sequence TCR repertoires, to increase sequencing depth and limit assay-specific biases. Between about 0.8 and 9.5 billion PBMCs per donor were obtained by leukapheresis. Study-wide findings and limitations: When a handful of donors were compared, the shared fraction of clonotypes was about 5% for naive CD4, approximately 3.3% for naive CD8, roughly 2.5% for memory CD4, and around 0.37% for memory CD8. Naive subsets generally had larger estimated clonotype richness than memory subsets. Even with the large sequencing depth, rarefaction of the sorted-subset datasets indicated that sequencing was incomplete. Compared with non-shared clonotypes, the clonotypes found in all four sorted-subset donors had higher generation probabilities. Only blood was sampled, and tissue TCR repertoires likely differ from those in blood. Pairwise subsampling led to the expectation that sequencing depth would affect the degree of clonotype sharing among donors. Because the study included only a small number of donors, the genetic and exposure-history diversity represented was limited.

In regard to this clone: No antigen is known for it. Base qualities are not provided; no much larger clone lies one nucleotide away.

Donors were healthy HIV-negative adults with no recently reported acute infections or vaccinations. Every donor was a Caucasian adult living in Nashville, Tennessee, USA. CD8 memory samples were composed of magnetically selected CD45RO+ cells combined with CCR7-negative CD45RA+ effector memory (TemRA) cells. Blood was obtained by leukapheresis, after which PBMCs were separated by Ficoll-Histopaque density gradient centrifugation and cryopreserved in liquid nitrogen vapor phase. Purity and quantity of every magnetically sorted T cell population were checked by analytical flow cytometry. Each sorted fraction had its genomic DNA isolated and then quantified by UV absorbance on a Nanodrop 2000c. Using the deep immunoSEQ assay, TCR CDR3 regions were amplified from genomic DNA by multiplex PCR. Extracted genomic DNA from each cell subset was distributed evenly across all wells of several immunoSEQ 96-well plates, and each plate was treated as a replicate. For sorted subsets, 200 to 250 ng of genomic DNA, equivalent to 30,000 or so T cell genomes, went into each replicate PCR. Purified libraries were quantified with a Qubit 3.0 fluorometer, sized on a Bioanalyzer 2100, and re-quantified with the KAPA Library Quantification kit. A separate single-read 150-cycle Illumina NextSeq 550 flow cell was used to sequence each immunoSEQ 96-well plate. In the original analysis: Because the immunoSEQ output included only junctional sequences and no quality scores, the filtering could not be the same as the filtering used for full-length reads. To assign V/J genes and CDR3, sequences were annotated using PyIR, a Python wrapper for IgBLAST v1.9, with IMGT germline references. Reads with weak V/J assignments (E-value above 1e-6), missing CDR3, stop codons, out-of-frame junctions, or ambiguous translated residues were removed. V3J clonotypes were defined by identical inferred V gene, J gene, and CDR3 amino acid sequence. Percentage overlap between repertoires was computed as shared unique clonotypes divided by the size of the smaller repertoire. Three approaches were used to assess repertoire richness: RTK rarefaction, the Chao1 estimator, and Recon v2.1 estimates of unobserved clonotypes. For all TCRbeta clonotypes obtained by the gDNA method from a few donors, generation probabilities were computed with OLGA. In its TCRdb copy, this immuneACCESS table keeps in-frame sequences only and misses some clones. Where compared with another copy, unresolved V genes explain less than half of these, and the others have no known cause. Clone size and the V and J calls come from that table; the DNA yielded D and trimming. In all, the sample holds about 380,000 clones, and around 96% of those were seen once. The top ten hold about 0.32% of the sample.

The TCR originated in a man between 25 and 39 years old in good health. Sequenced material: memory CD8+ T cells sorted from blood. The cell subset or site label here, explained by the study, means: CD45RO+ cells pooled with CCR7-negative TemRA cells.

The CDR3 loop reads CASSTVQGEAFF. In nucleotides, the sequence is TGTGCCAGCAGCACTGTACAGGGTGAAGCTTTCTTT. The rearranged segments are TRBV9 and TRBJ1-1; perhaps TRBD1 is the D gene, with 6 bases matching. In the germline V gene, CDR1 corresponds to SGDLS and CDR2 to YYNGEE. Its CDR3 holds 12 amino acids, cysteine through phenylalanine. Of the read, only the CDR3 DNA is kept; its 36 bases are in frame from base 1. V is cut by 4 bases and J by 7 bases, and the space between the germline ends is 11 bases.